A single sample gave rise to the 30 T cell receptor beta chains below, sequenced in a study of control samples from healthy donors and cancer patients. The table came from immunoSEQ multiplex PCR; TCRdb's copy has only in-frame clones and leaves some out. The sample carries more than 70,000 clones, 85% to 95% recorded once. The specimen sequenced was blood. The receptors derive from a woman in her thirties in good health.

This clone was picked up one time. The rearrangement uses TRBV5-4 and TRBJ2-3; 8 nucleotides line up with TRBD2. Germline CDR1 reads SGHNT; CDR2 reads YYREEE (reference sequence). The CDR3 has 15 amino acids. The trim removed 0 bases at V and 5 bases at J, leaving 5 bases unmatched. The CDR3 DNA is TGTGCCAGCAGCTTGGCAGCGGGGGAGGGAGATACGCAGTATTTT. Translating gives CASSLAAGEGDTQYF.

The gene calls are TRBV3-1 (or the pseudogene TRBV3-2) and TRBJ1-5; no firm D call. V gave up 5 bases and J gave up 4 bases, with 12 bases separating them. The germline CDR1 and CDR2 sequences are LGHDT and YNNKEL (reference sequence). The CDR3 covers 14 residues. CDR3 loop: CASSIYGENQPQHF. CDR3 DNA: TGTGCCAGCAGCATTTATGGAGAAAATCAGCCCCAGCATTTT.

This clone was counted a single time. The chain carries TRBV6-5 and TRBJ2-2, with D unclear. The V end was cut by 7 bases, the J end by 0 bases, with 9 bases between. The CDR3 runs to 14 residues. CDR1 is MNHEY, CDR2 SVGAGI, per germline. The CDR3 bases are TGTGCCAGCAAGGGCGGAACGAACACCGGGGAGCTGTTTTTT. Its translation: CASKGGTNTGELFF.

The chain's CDR3 is CASSHKEPAGTDDGPQHF. Written as DNA, the CDR3 is TGCGCCAGCAGCCATAAAGAACCCGCCGGGACAGATGATGGGCCCCAGCATTTT. The chain carries TRBV4-1 and TRBJ1-5, with TRBD1 matching over 7 bases. From germline, CDR1 is MGHRA and CDR2 YSYEKL. CDR3 size: 18 residues. Trimming cost V 3 bases and J 9 bases; bases outside gene matches: 20.

The genes are TRBV5-4 and TRBJ1-6; 9 bases agree with TRBD1. Germline-derived CDR1 and CDR2 are SGHNT and YYREEE (reference sequence). The CDR3 contains 15 residues. J was trimmed by 7 bases and V by 1 base; bases with no gene match: 3. CDR3 nucleotides: TGTGCCAGCAGCTTGAGCGACAGGGGGAATTCACCCCTCCACTTT. This codes for CASSLSDRGNSPLHF. Looking up the rest from reference TRBV5-4 and TRBJ1-6 gives the full variable domain: ETGVTQSPTHLIKTRGQQVTLRCSSQSGHNTVSWYQQALGQGPQFIFQYYREEENGRGNFPPRFSGLQFPNYSSELNVNALELDDSALYLCASSLSDRGNSPLHFGNGTRLTVT.

As to this clone: Mismatch with germline at one junction end may stem from a read error. This sequence joins TRBV6-1 and TRBJ1-5; D is unresolved. Germline CDR1 is MNHNS and CDR2 is SASEGT. The CDR3 has 14 residues. CDR3 protein: CASSEDWAYQPQHF. CDR3 sequence (DNA): TGTGCCAGCAGCGAAGATTGGGCATATCAGCCCCAGCATTTT.

The J gene is TRBJ1-1, the V gene TRBV30; D perhaps matches TRBD1 (5 bases). The V gene's germline CDR1 is GTSNPN and CDR2 SVGIG (reference sequence). CDR3 size: 15 residues. V was cut by 0 bases and J by 5 bases, with 16 bases left in between. CDR3 loop: CAWSVMGPGRTEAFF. In DNA, the CDR3 is TGTGCCTGGAGTGTTATGGGGCCAGGGAGGACTGAAGCTTTCTTT.

The genes are TRBV28 and TRBJ1-2; 7 bases map to TRBD1. J was trimmed by 3 bases and V by 7 bases; bases with no gene match: 8. CDR3 length: 14 residues. Germline CDR1 is MDHEN and CDR2 is SYDVKM. CDR3 sequence (DNA): TGTGCCAGCAACAGGCAGGGGGTAGACTATGGCTACACCTTC. Its translation: CASNRQGVDYGYTF.

The chain recombines TRBV21-1 with TRBJ1-5; TRBD1, as called in the table, went unchecked against the DNA. TRBV21-1 is reported as a pseudogene. The CDR3 sequence is 18 residues long. CDR3 coding DNA: TGTGCCAGCAGCGATCCCACACAGGGCTCCCCCTACAATCAGCCCCAGCATTTT. It yields the protein CASSDPTQGSPYNQPQHF.

Worth noting for this clone: This CDR3 is also generated by other DNA sequences in the sample. The V call is TRBV10-3, the J call TRBJ1-2, with 9 positions matching TRBD1. Per the germline V gene, CDR1 is ENHRY and CDR2 is SYGVKD. The junction had 9 bases not matched to a gene; V was cut back by 9 bases and J by 4 bases. This CDR3 has 14 amino acids. CDR3 sequence reads: CAMGGEDRGYGYTF. The CDR3 DNA is TGTGCCATGGGAGGTGAGGACAGGGGCTATGGCTACACCTTC.

This sequence joins TRBV5-1 and TRBJ2-2; the D is unclear. V was cut by 0 bases and J by 4 bases, with 10 bases left in between. Looked up from germline, CDR1 is SGHRS and CDR2 is YFSETQ. This CDR3 contains 15 residues. The CDR3 coding sequence is TGCGCCAGCAGCTTGGGGACCAGTTCCACCGGGGAGCTGTTTTTT. This translates into CASSLGTSSTGELFF.

The chain combines TRBV28 with TRBJ1-5; maybe TRBD1 (5 bases). The CDR3 extends over 16 amino acids. Germline V CDR1 and CDR2: MDHEN, SYDVKM. Trimming shortened V by 7 bases and J by 1 base, and 17 bases separated the two germline ends. CDR3 coding DNA: TGTGCCAGCACTCTAAAAGGGGTGGGGAGCAATCAGCCCCAGCATTTT. Translation: CASTLKGVGSNQPQHF.

The chain recombines TRBV7-9 with TRBJ1-2; the D is unclear. V shed 3 bases and J shed 3 bases, with 5 bases lying between them. Germline CDR1 and CDR2: SEHNR and FQNEAQ (reference sequence). The CDR3 loop spans 12 amino acids. The CDR3 nucleotides read TGTGCCAGCAGCTTCCGGGACTATGGCTACACCTTC. It is translated as CASSFRDYGYTF.

V and J are TRBV30 and TRBJ2-1; D could derive from TRBD1 or TRBD2 (6 bases each). CDR3 size: 14 residues. V was pared by 2 bases and J by 1 base, with 9 bases between. Looked up from germline, CDR1 is GTSNPN and CDR2 is SVGIG (reference sequence). The CDR3 loop is CAWSWGASYNEQFF. The CDR3 DNA reads TGTGCCTGGAGTTGGGGGGCTTCCTACAATGAGCAGTTCTTC.

The chain links TRBV7-3 to TRBJ1-2; tentatively, D is TRBD1 (6 bases). The CDR3 contains 15 residues. V was pared by 1 base and J by 14 bases, with 23 bases between. Germline V gene sequence: CDR1 SGHTA, CDR2 FQGTGA. This chain's CDR3 is CASSLNHGQGTTGTF. The CDR3, as DNA: TGTGCCAGCAGCTTAAATCATGGTCAGGGGACGACTGGAACCTTC. Complete variable domain (other parts from reference TRBV7-3 and TRBJ1-2): GAGVSQTPSNKVTEKGKYVELRCDPISGHTALYWYRQSLGQGPEFLIYFQGTGAADDSGLPNDRFFAVRPEGSVSTLKIQRTERGDSAVYLCASSLNHGQGTTGTFGSGTRLTVV.

The gene calls are TRBV6-5 and TRBJ1-2, with D possibly being TRBD1 (5 bases). CDR1 and CDR2 from the germline V gene are MNHEY and SVGAGI. V was pared by 6 bases and J by 7 bases, with 18 bases between. The CDR3 has 14 amino acids. The CDR3 protein is CASSADRGLAGYTF. CDR3 coding DNA: TGTGCCAGCAGCGCCGACAGAGGTTTAGCTGGCTACACCTTC.

This clone was observed once. V is TRBV28 and J is TRBJ2-2, with a possible D match to TRBD1 (6 bases). CDR1 is MDHEN, CDR2 SYDVKM, per germline. Trimming removed 6 bases from V and 0 bases from J, with 17 bases in between. The CDR3 runs to 17 residues. The CDR3 sequence: CASRLRSRTANTGELFF. The CDR3 DNA reads as TGTGCCAGCAGACTCAGATCACGGACAGCGAACACCGGGGAGCTGTTTTTT.

The rearrangement uses TRBV3-1 (or the pseudogene TRBV3-2) and TRBJ1-6; no clear D gene. V lost 1 base, J lost 9 bases, and 10 bases lay in between. Germline CDR1 LGHDT, CDR2 YNNKEL (reference sequence). The CDR3 loop spans 14 amino acids. CDR3 loop: CASSQGVSASPLHF. The CDR3 nucleotides read TGTGCCAGCAGCCAAGGGGTGAGTGCTTCACCCCTCCACTTT.

The J gene is TRBJ1-1, the V gene TRBV28; a possible D gene is TRBD1 (6 bases). The germline CDR1 and CDR2 sequences are MDHEN and SYDVKM. V was shortened by 2 bases and J by 8 bases, with 21 bases between the two germline ends. The CDR3 covers 16 residues. CDR3 DNA sequence: TGTGCCAGCAGTTTAGAGGGGACACCCCTACTAAGGGAAGCTTTCTTT. Amino acids: CASSLEGTPLLREAFF. The full variable domain, rest sourced from reference TRBV28 and TRBJ1-1, is DVKVTQSSRYLVKRTGEKVFLECVQDMDHENMFWYRQDPGLGLRLIYFSYDVKMKEKGDIPEGYSVSREKKERFSLILESASTNQTSMYLCASSLEGTPLLREAFFGQGTRLTVV.

The chain uses TRBV30 and TRBJ2-2; no reliable D call. CDR3 length equals 10 residues. Per the germline V gene, CDR1 is GTSNPN and CDR2 is SVGIG (reference sequence). V was cut by 5 bases and J by 7 bases, with 5 bases left in between. The CDR3 region is CAWGNGELFF. In DNA, the CDR3 is TGTGCCTGGGGGAACGGGGAGCTGTTTTTT.

V and J are TRBV21-1 and TRBJ2-7; TRBD2, the D gene given by the table, was not confirmed from the DNA. TRBV21-1 is marked as a pseudogene. The CDR3 is made up of 14 amino acids. CDR3 region: CASSKGGDAYEQYV. The CDR3, as DNA: TGTGCCAGCAGCAAAGGGGGGGATGCCTACGAGCAGTACGTC.

This chain joins TRBV7-6 and TRBJ1-3; maybe TRBD1 (6 bases). The CDR3 has 17 amino acids. From germline, CDR1 is SGHVS and CDR2 FNYEAQ. V shed 4 bases and J shed 2 bases, with 18 bases lying between them. The CDR3 DNA is TGTGCCAGCAGCTCCTGGGACCTGGGGGCGGCTGGAAACACCATATATTTT. Its protein product is CASSSWDLGAAGNTIYF.

This chain uses TRBV28 with TRBJ1-2; D remains ambiguous. The ends were cut back, 3 bases at V and 0 bases at J, with 5 bases in the middle. The CDR3 spans 13 residues. Germline-derived CDR1 and CDR2 are MDHEN and SYDVKM. CDR3 region: CASSFASNYGYTF. CDR3 nucleotide sequence: TGTGCCAGCAGTTTCGCCTCTAACTATGGCTACACCTTC.

The rearrangement uses TRBV6-5 and TRBJ1-6; D ambiguous. The V gene's germline CDR1 is MNHEY and CDR2 SVGAGI. The ends were cut back, 6 bases at V and 7 bases at J, with 10 bases in the middle. This CDR3 is built from 13 residues. The CDR3 sequence: CASRIQENSPLHF. CDR3 sequence (DNA): TGTGCCAGCAGGATCCAGGAGAATTCACCCCTCCACTTT.

The chain has TRBV19 and TRBJ2-3; the D is unclear. Germline CDR1 is LNHDA and CDR2 is SQIVND (reference sequence). This CDR3 comprises 14 residues. The germline V and J ends were trimmed by 7 bases and 2 bases, with 13 bases remaining between them. The CDR3 coding sequence is TGTGCCAGTAAGTCCGTTGGTCTCACAGATACGCAGTATTTT. Its translation is CASKSVGLTDTQYF.

This clone has just one count. Other DNA sequences within the sample encode an identical CDR3. The V call is TRBV19, the J call TRBJ1-1; D remains ambiguous. V lost 5 bases and J 2 bases, leaving 9 bases between the germline ends. Germline CDR1 and CDR2: LNHDA and SQIVND (reference sequence). CDR3 size: 13 residues. CDR3 sequence reads: CASSYGGNTEAFF. CDR3 sequence (DNA): TGTGCCAGTAGTTACGGCGGCAACACTGAAGCTTTCTTT. Complete variable domain (other parts from reference TRBV19 and TRBJ1-1): DGGITQSPKYLFRKEGQNVTLSCEQNLNHDAMYWYRQDPGQGLRLIYYSQIVNDFQKGDIAEGYSVSREKKESFPLTVTSAQKNPTAFYLCASSYGGNTEAFFGQGTRLTVV.

This chain uses TRBV7-2 with TRBJ2-1; TRBD2 agrees at 7 bases. The CDR3 is 15 residues long. CDR1 and CDR2 from the germline V gene are SGHTA and FQGNSA. J lost 2 bases, V lost 0 bases, and 1 base had no gene match. CDR3 residues: CASSLAGGTYNEQFF. CDR3 nucleotide sequence: TGTGCCAGCAGCTTAGCGGGGGGGACCTACAATGAGCAGTTCTTC.

The CDR3 protein is CATSDSRGESAQHF. Here the CDR3 DNA reads TGTGCCACCAGTGACTCCCGAGGAGAATCAGCCCAGCATTTT. V and J are TRBV24-1 and TRBJ1-5; unclear D gene. Trimming stripped 4 bases from V and 11 bases from J, with 17 bases between. The CDR3 runs to 14 residues. CDR1 KGHDR and CDR2 SFDVKD come from the germline V gene.

Here the CDR3 reads CSVVEGTDYGYTF. The CDR3, as DNA: TGCAGCGTTGTCGAGGGAACCGACTATGGCTACACCTTC. The V call is TRBV29-1, the J call TRBJ1-2; the D is unclear. Germline V CDR1 and CDR2: SQVTM, ANQGSEA. The CDR3 length is 13 residues. V was cut by 4 bases and J by 3 bases, with 12 bases left in between.

The chain has TRBV19 and TRBJ2-1; D is unclear. Trimming shortened V by 4 bases and J by 3 bases, and 7 bases separated the two germline ends. The CDR3 extends over 13 amino acids. The germline V gene has CDR1 LNHDA and CDR2 SQIVND (reference sequence). CDR3 in DNA: TGTGCCAGTAGTAGCCCTAACTACAATGAGCAGTTCTTC. Protein: CASSSPNYNEQFF.